The entry below describes one T cell receptor beta chain. Its antigen remains unknown. V lost 1 base, J lost 2 bases, and 9 bases lay in between. The CDR3 totals 15 residues. Germline V gives CDR1 SGHVS, CDR2 FNYEAQ. This sample is drawn from a study of T-cell memory formation after mild COVID-19. Study-level results: Memory sampled before infection contained some responding clones, suggesting cross-reactive memory joined.

MiXCR, applied by TCRdb to the 5' RACE reads, yields one record per CDR3 protein. This table has about 140,000 distinct CDR3 sequences, 11% to 15% appearing once. Sequences were obtained from PBMCs or a T cell subset sorted from them (not recorded which). This chain uses TRBV7-6 with TRBJ1-3; D is ambiguous. The origin of this receptor is an adult woman who had mild COVID-19 (a few samples of this study predate the infection). Cell type and time point are not known. CDR3 in amino acids: CASSLEASTGNTIYF. The CDR3 region has the DNA TGTGCCAGCAGCTTAGAGGCGTCAACTGGAAACACCATATATTTT.